The 19 T cell receptor beta chains below come from one sample, sequenced in a study of graft-versus-host responses after intestinal transplantation (dated by TCRdb to about 2021). The method behind the library was the immunoSEQ multiplex PCR assay. What TCRdb holds here is the immuneACCESS table cut down to in-frame rearrangements. Part of the clones is not present; checked against another copy, under half of the missing clones reflect an unresolved V gene, and the others are unexplained. This sample gives 40,000 or so clones in total; about 90% of them show up just once. Around 7% of the sample is taken by the ten largest. The material sequenced was PBMCs, taken 260 to 270 days after transplant. The receptors here all came from a human patient who received an intestinal transplant, so some T cells may come from the graft donor.

The chain employs TRBV6-1 and TRBJ2-7; 9 nucleotides agree with TRBD2. The CDR3 totals 14 residues. From germline, CDR1 is MNHNS and CDR2 SASEGT. J lost 3 bases, V lost 7 bases, and 7 bases had no gene match. CDR3 DNA sequence: TGTGCCAGCACCAGGACTAGCGTAGGCTACGAGCAGTACTTC. This gives the protein CASTRTSVGYEQYF.

This chain connects TRBV10-2 to TRBJ2-1, with 8 nucleotides matching TRBD2. The V gene's germline CDR1 is WSHSY and CDR2 SAAADI. J was trimmed by 1 base and V by 2 bases; bases with no gene match: 10. The CDR3 loop spans 18 amino acids. Here the CDR3 reads CASSEPRVERESYNEQFF. CDR3 nucleotides: TGCGCCAGCAGTGAGCCCCGTGTCGAGCGGGAGTCCTACAATGAGCAGTTCTTC.

The sample holds a few counts of this clone. The J gene is TRBJ2-2, the V gene TRBV9; tentatively, D is TRBD2 (6 bases). The CDR3 has 17 amino acids. Germline loops: CDR1 SGDLS, CDR2 YYNGEE. V was pared by 1 base and J by 2 bases, with 15 bases between. The CDR3, as DNA: TGTGCCAGCAGCGTAACCGCAAGAGCGGGTAACACCGGGGAGCTGTTTTTT. Its translation is CASSVTARAGNTGELFF.

The rearrangement uses TRBV4-2 and TRBJ2-3, with D tentatively TRBD2 (6 bases). CDR1 is LGHNA, CDR2 YNFKEQ, per germline. Trimming shortened V by 1 base and J by 4 bases, and 12 bases separated the two germline ends. CDR3 length equals 15 residues. In nucleotides, the CDR3 is TGTGCCAGCAGCCAAGGGTCTAGCGAAGCAGATACGCAGTATTTT. Translating it yields CASSQGSSEADTQYF.

This rearrangement joins TRBV19 to TRBJ2-2; TRBD1 aligns across 7 bases. CDR1 is LNHDA, CDR2 SQIVND, per germline (reference sequence). The CDR3 has 16 amino acids. The V and J ends lost 8 bases and 1 base, in that order; junction bases with no gene match: 10. CDR3 bases: TGTGCCAGTGTAGAAAGGGGGCGGAAGAACACCGGGGAGCTGTTTTTT. The encoded protein is CASVERGRKNTGELFF. The full variable domain, in which reference TRBV19 and TRBJ2-2 provide the parts outside the CDR3, is DGGITQSPKYLFRKEGQNVTLSCEQNLNHDAMYWYRQDPGQGLRLIYYSQIVNDFQKGDIAEGYSVSREKKESFPLTVTSAQKNPTAFYLCASVERGRKNTGELFFGEGSRLTVL.

The chain joins TRBV5-1 to TRBJ2-5; weak D call: TRBD1 (6 bases). The CDR3 loop spans 14 amino acids. The V end was cut by 0 bases, the J end by 2 bases, with 8 bases between. Germline CDR1 and CDR2: SGHRS and YFSETQ. The CDR3 is CASSLAQGQETQYF. DNA of the CDR3: TGCGCCAGCAGCTTGGCTCAGGGGCAAGAGACCCAGTACTTC.

This chain joins TRBV5-1 and TRBJ2-2; tentatively, D is TRBD1 or TRBD2 (5 bases each). V was clipped by 4 bases and J by 4 bases, with 14 bases between them. The CDR3 sequence is 15 residues long. Germline V gene sequence: CDR1 SGHRS, CDR2 YFSETQ. The CDR3 DNA reads TGCGCCAGCAGCCTCCGGGACGCAGGCACCGGGGAGCTGTTTTTT. Amino acids: CASSLRDAGTGELFF.

The V and J genes are TRBV12-5 and TRBJ2-3; unclear D gene. Deletions cut 0 bases from V and 4 bases from J, with 2 bases between. The CDR3 consists of 12 residues. Germline-derived CDR1 and CDR2 are LGHNT and FRNRAP. CDR3 residues: CASGLVPDTQYF. CDR3 DNA: TGTGCTAGTGGTTTGGTACCAGATACGCAGTATTTT.

With regard to this clone: The germline gene is not matched at one end of the junction; a read error may be the cause. Other nucleotide sequences from this sample produce the same CDR3. The chain employs TRBV6-5 and TRBJ2-2; TRBD1 matches at 7 bases. The germline V gene has CDR1 MNHEY and CDR2 SVGAGI. The CDR3 consists of 14 residues. In DNA form, the CDR3 reads TGTGCCAGCAGGCCCGGGACAGATACCGGGGAGCTATTTTTT. It specifies CASRPGTDTGELFF.

The J gene is TRBJ1-3, the V gene TRBV4-1; no reliable D call. Trimming took 3 bases from V and 0 from J, leaving 15 bases between them. The germline gives CDR1 MGHRA, CDR2 YSYEKL. This CDR3 comprises 17 residues. The CDR3 DNA sequence: TGCGCCAGCAGCCACACCCCCCACCCCGGCTCTGGAAACACCATATATTTT. Translation gives CASSHTPHPGSGNTIYF.

This clone was detected once. CDR3 coding DNA: TGTGCCAGTAGTATACCCGGGGGGTACAATGAGCAGTTCTTC. It is translated as CASSIPGGYNEQFF. The V call is TRBV19, the J call TRBJ2-1; the match to TRBD2 covers 7 bases. The V gene's germline CDR1 is LNHDA and CDR2 SQIVND (reference sequence). V shed 2 bases and J 4 bases; nucleotides not matched to a gene: 2. The CDR3 covers 14 residues.

The V call is TRBV27, the J call TRBJ2-5, with TRBD2 as a possible D gene (6 bases). CDR1 MNHEY and CDR2 SMNVEV come from the germline V gene (reference sequence). The CDR3 contains 15 residues. V dropped 0 bases and J dropped 1 base, with 9 bases sitting between them. In nucleotides, the CDR3 is TGTGCCAGCAGTTTATCGGGGACTTTCCAAGAGACCCAGTACTTC. Protein: CASSLSGTFQETQYF.

CDR3: CASKRDRYIHGYTF. The CDR3 region has the DNA TGTGCCAGCAAAAGGGACAGGTACATTCATGGCTACACCTTC. The genes are TRBV27 and TRBJ1-2, with 8 positions matching TRBD1. The CDR3 is made up of 14 amino acids. CDR1 is MNHEY, CDR2 SMNVEV, per germline (reference sequence). Trimming took 7 bases from V and 6 from J; bases not matched to a gene: 10.

The chain has TRBV6-5 and TRBJ1-6; TRBD1 agrees at 7 bases. J was trimmed by 5 bases and V by 5 bases; bases with no gene match: 0. Germline CDR1 is MNHEY and CDR2 is SVGAGI. CDR3 length: 13 amino acids. CDR3 sequence (DNA): TGTGCCAGCAGTGACAGGGATAATTCACCCCTCCACTTT. It is translated as CASSDRDNSPLHF.

CDR3 protein: CASLSPGTAGDQPQHF. The DNA for the CDR3 is TGTGCCAGTCTCTCCCCTGGGACTGCGGGCGATCAGCCCCAGCATTTT. The chain is built from TRBV19 and TRBJ1-5; D may be TRBD1 (5 bases). Germline V gene data show CDR1 as LNHDA and CDR2 as SQIVND (reference sequence). V lost 8 bases and J lost 5, with 22 bases in between. This CDR3 spans 16 amino acids.

The chain recombines TRBV11-3 with TRBJ2-5; D is uncertain. The last part of the DNA fits TRBJ2-7 better; the J call may be wrong. Germline CDR1 is SGHNT and CDR2 is YENEEA. The CDR3 is 14 amino acids. CDR3 protein: CASSLDLGSYEQYF. CDR3 DNA sequence: TGTGCCAGCAGCTTAGATCTCGGGTCCTACGAGCAGTACTTC.

This chain joins TRBV5-6 and TRBJ2-1; D may correspond to TRBD1 or TRBD2 (5 bases each). V dropped 3 bases and J dropped 6 bases, with 16 bases sitting between them. The CDR3 is 15 amino acids. Germline CDR1 SGHDT, CDR2 YYEEEE. The CDR3 DNA sequence: TGTGCCAGCAGCTCGCCCCCCGTTGGGGGCAATGAGCAGTTCTTC. This sequence encodes CASSSPPVGGNEQFF.

The chain uses TRBV6-6 and TRBJ2-5; D is possibly TRBD1 (5 bases). Per germline, CDR1 MNHNY and CDR2 SVGAGI (reference sequence). The CDR3 length is 16 residues. Trimming took 4 bases from V and 2 from J, leaving 17 bases between them. CDR3 protein: CASSSRGVPWQETQYF. The CDR3 coding sequence is TGTGCCAGCAGTTCTAGGGGTGTCCCGTGGCAAGAGACCCAGTACTTC.

This rearrangement joins TRBV19 to TRBJ1-5, with no clear D. The CDR3 runs 16 residues. Trimming took off 3 bases at V and 2 bases at J, with 14 bases between the two ends. CDR1 LNHDA and CDR2 SQIVND come from the germline V gene (reference sequence). CDR3 residues: CASSIGYGEGNQPQHF. DNA of the CDR3: TGTGCCAGTAGTATTGGGTACGGAGAGGGCAATCAGCCCCAGCATTTT.